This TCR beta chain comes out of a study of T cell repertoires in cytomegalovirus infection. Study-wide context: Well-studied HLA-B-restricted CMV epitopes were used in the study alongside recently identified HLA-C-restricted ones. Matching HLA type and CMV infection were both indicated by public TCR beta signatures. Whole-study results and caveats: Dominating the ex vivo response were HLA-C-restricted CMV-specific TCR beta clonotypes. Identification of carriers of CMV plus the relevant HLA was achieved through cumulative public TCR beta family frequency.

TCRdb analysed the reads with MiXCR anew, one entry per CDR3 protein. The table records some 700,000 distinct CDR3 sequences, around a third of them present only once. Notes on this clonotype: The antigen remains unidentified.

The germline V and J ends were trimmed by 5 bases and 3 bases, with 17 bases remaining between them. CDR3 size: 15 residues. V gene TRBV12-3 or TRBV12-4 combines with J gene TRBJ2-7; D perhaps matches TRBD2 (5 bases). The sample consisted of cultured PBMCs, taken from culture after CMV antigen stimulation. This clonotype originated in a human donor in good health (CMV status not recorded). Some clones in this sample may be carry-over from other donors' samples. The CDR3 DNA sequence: TGTGCCAGCAGTCCTCCCGGGGTTGGACTCTACGAGCAGTACTTC. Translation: CASSPPGVGLYEQYF.